The 13 T cell receptor beta chains reported below all come from one sample, sequenced in a study of T cells expressing NK-cell markers (dated by TCRdb to about 2020). Library preparation employed 5' RACE. Sequencer: Illumina HiSeq 2000. The reads went through TCRdb reprocessing, and each CDR3 protein sequence gets one entry with no DNA. The data table for this sample lists roughly 380,000 distinct CDR3 sequences. The top ten hold around 5% of the sample. The sequenced sample consisted of blood T cells: a sorted CD56 or NKG2C T cell subset, CD4+ or CD8+ T cells, or bulk PBMC T cells (not recorded which). The receptors shown here come from a man between 18 and 69 years old in good health.

This chain connects TRBV3-1 to TRBJ2-3; TCRdb's D call of TRBD1 is untestable without DNA. Germline V CDR1 and CDR2: LGHDT, YNNKEL (reference sequence). This CDR3 is built from 17 residues. The CDR3 loop is CASSQDRDGGAADTQYF.

The chain employs TRBV20-1 and TRBJ2-1; TCRdb selects TRBD1, and the lack of DNA leaves this call unchecked. This CDR3 has 13 amino acids. The germline CDR1 and CDR2 sequences are DFQATT and SNEGSKA (reference sequence). CDR3 sequence: CSARRAGGNEQFF.

The V and J genes are TRBV15 and TRBJ1-4; there is no DNA to check the TCRdb D call of TRBD1. The CDR3 runs to 15 residues. Germline V gene lookup returns CDR1 LNHNV and CDR2 YYDKDF (reference sequence). The CDR3 is CATSRGGTDDEKLFF.

The V and J genes are TRBV6-2 or TRBV6-3 and TRBJ1-4. CDR1 and CDR2 from the germline V gene are MNHEY and SVGEGT. The length of the CDR3 is 17 residues. The CDR3 spells CASSYSEGYATNEKLFF.

This chain uses TRBV6-1 with TRBJ2-2; TCRdb designates TRBD1, a call that cannot be tested without DNA. The length of the CDR3 is 16 residues. In germline, CDR1 is MNHNS, CDR2 SASEGT. The CDR3 spells CASRQTGEQRVGELFF.

V usage is TRBV11-1 and J usage is TRBJ2-3; TCRdb names TRBD2, which stays unverified in the absence of DNA. The CDR3 runs 16 residues. Germline V gene sequence: CDR1 SGHAT, CDR2 FQDESV (reference sequence). This chain's CDR3 is CASSPLAGRRTDTQYF.

This sequence joins TRBV7-2 and TRBJ2-7; TCRdb calls TRBD1, which cannot be checked without DNA. Germline V gives CDR1 SGHTA, CDR2 FQGNSA. This CDR3 comprises 16 residues. Here the CDR3 reads CASSQKSGQSTYEQYF.

This rearrangement joins TRBV6-5 to TRBJ1-1. CDR1 and CDR2 (germline): MNHEY, SVGAGI. This CDR3 is built from 15 residues. CDR3: CASSFQLGSNTEAFF.

The chain links TRBV2 to TRBJ2-3; the D call of TRBD2 rests on TCRdb alone, since no DNA is present to check it. CDR1 and CDR2 from the germline V gene are SNHLY and FYNNEI. The CDR3 extends over 15 amino acids. The CDR3 is CASRGRLAATDTQYF.

The chain is built from TRBV2 and TRBJ2-7; no DNA is available, so the TRBD1 call from TCRdb remains unchecked. Germline lookup yields CDR1 SNHLY and CDR2 FYNNEI. There are 12 residues in the CDR3. CDR3 amino acids: CAGRQEQHEQYF.

V and J are TRBV9 and TRBJ2-1; TCRdb returns TRBD1, unconfirmable since there is no DNA. Germline-derived CDR1 and CDR2 are SGDLS and YYNGEE. The CDR3 extends over 16 amino acids. CDR3 sequence reads: CASRNQGRSSYNEQFF.

V gene TRBV19 combines with J gene TRBJ2-3; TCRdb indicates TRBD2, and absent DNA this call remains unverified. Germline V gene lookup returns CDR1 LNHDA and CDR2 SQIVND (reference sequence). This CDR3 is built from 15 residues. The CDR3 protein is CASSINLAGSDTQYF.

V is TRBV3-1 and J is TRBJ2-3. In germline, CDR1 is LGHDT, CDR2 YNNKEL (reference sequence). This CDR3 is built from 14 residues. CDR3 sequence reads: CASSKGEVMSTQYF.